This T cell receptor (beta chain) comes out of a study of cytomegalovirus exposure and HLA in healthy donors. Study details: Early on, a data release was issued that held tens of millions of unique TCRs from HLA-typed donors. Overall study findings and caveats: Most TCR sequences were seen very rarely across donors, but some public TCRs occurred in many.

This PCR relied on a set of 60 Vbeta primers and 13 Jbeta primers. Assay used: immunoSEQ multiplex PCR; TCRdb lists only in-frame clones, some missing. This table has 150,000 or so clones, approximately 80% appearing once. The CDR3 has 13 residues. Trimming left V 3 bases short and J 9 bases short, with 12 bases between. Germline CDR1 and CDR2: KGHSH and LQKENI. In regard to this clone: Antigen specificity is unknown.

This TCR derives from a middle-aged woman in good health and CMV-seronegative. Sequencing was carried out using PBMCs. The chain combines TRBV18 with TRBJ2-1; possible D gene TRBD2, 5 bases. The CDR3 DNA follows: TGTGCCAGCTCACCGGTGGTAGCGCTTGAGCAGTTCTTC. This gives the protein CASSPVVALEQFF.